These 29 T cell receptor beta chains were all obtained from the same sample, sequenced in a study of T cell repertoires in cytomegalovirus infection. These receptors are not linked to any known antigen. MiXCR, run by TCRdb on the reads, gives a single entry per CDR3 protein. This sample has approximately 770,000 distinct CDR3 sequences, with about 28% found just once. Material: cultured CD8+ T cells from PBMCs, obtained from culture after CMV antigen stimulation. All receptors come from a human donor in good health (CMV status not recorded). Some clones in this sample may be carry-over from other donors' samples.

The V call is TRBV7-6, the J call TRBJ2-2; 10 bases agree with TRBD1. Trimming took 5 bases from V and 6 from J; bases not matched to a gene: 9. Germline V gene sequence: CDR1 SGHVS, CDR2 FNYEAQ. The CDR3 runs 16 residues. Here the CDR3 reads CASSLRGQGEAGELFF. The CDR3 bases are TGTGCCAGCAGCCTAAGAGGACAGGGGGAGGCCGGGGAGCTGTTTTTT.

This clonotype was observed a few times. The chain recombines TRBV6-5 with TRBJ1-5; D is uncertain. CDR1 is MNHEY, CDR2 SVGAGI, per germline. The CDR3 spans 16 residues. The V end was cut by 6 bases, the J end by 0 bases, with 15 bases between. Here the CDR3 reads CASRPGPYDSNQPQHF. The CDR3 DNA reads TGTGCCAGCAGACCGGGTCCATACGATAGCAATCAGCCCCAGCATTTT.

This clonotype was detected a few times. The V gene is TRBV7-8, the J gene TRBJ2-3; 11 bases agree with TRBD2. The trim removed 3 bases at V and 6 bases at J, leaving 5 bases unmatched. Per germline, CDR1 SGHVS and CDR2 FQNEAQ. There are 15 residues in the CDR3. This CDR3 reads CASSFTSGGDDTQYF. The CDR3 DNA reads TGTGCCAGCAGCTTCACTAGCGGGGGAGACGATACGCAGTATTTT.

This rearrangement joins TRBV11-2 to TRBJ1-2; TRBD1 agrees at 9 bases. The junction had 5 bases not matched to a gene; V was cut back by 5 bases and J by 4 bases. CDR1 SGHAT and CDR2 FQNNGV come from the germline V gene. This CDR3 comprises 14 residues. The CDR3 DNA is TGTGCCAGCAGCCACGGGACAGGGCTCTATGGCTACACCTTC. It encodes CASSHGTGLYGYTF. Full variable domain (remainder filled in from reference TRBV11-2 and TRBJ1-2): EAGVAQSPRYKIIEKRQSVAFWCNPISGHATLYWYQQILGQGPKLLIQFQNNGVVDDSQLPKDRFSAERLKGVDSTLKIQPAKLEDSAVYLCASSHGTGLYGYTFGSGTRLTVV.

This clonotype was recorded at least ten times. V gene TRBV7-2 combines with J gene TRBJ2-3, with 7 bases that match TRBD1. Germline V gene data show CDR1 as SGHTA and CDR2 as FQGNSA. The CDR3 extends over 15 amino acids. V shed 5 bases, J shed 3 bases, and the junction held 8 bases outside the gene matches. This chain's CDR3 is CASSPGQRRTDTQYF. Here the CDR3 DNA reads TGTGCCAGCAGCCCGGGACAGAGAAGGACAGATACGCAGTATTTT.

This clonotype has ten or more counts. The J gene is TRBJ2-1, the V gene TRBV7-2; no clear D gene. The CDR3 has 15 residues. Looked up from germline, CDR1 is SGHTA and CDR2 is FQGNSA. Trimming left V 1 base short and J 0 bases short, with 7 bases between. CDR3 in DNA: TGTGCCAGCAGCTTAGATAGGACCTCCTACAATGAGCAGTTCTTC. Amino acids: CASSLDRTSYNEQFF.

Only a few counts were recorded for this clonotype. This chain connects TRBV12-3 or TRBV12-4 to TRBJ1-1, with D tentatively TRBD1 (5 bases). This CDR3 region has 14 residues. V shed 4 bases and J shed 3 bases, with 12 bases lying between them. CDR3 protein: CASSSSGGDTEAFF. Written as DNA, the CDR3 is TGTGCCAGCAGTTCCAGTGGAGGGGACACTGAAGCTTTCTTT.

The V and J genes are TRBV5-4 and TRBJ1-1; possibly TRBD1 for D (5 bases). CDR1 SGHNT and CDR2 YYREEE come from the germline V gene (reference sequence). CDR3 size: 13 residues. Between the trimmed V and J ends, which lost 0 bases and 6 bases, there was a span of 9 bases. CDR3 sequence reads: CASSLAQGAEAFF. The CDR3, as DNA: TGTGCCAGCAGCTTGGCCCAGGGTGCTGAAGCTTTCTTT.

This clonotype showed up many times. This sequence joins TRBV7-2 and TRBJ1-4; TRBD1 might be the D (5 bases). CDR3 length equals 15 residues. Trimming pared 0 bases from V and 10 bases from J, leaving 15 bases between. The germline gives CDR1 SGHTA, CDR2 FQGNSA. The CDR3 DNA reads TGTGCCAGCAGCTTAGCCGGACAACAAAGGGGAAAACTGTTTTTT. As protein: CASSLAGQQRGKLFF.

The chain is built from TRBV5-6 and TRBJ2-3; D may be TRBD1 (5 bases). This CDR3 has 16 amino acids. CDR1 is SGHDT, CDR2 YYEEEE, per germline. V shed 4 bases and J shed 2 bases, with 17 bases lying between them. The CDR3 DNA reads TGTGCCAGCAGCCCTAGGGGCAGGGCCTTCACAGATACGCAGTATTTT. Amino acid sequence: CASSPRGRAFTDTQYF.

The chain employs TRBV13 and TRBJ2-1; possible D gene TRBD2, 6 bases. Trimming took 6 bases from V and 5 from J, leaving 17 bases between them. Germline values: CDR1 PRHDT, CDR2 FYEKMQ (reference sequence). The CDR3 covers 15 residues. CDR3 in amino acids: CASSPGRRGNNEQFF. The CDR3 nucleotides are TGTGCCAGCAGTCCGGGGAGGAGGGGCAACAATGAGCAGTTCTTC.

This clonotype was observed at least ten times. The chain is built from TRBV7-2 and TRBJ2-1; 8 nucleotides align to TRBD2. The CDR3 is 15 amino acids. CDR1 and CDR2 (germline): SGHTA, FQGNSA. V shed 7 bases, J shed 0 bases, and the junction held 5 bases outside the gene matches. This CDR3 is CASTISGASYNEQFF. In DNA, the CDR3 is TGTGCCAGCACCATTAGCGGGGCCTCCTACAATGAGCAGTTCTTC.

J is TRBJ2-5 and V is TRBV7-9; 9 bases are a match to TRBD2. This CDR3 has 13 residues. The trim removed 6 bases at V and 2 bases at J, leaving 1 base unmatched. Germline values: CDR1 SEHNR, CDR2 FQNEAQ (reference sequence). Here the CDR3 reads CASRRGGQETQYF. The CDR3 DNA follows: TGTGCCAGCAGGCGGGGGGGACAAGAGACCCAGTACTTC.

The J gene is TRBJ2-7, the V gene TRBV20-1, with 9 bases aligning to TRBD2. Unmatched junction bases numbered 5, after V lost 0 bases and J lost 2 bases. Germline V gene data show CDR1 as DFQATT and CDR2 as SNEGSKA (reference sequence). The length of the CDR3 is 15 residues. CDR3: CSARDASGETYEQYF. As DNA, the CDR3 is TGCAGTGCTAGAGATGCTAGCGGGGAGACCTACGAGCAGTACTTC.

CDR3 bases: TGTGCCAGCAGCCGTTGGGACAGCCCAAGCACAGATACGCAGTATTTT. Residues: CASSRWDSPSTDTQYF. The V and J genes are TRBV5-3 and TRBJ2-3, with 7 nucleotides matching TRBD1. TRBV5-3 carries the ORF label, with uncertain function. V trimming: 8 bases; J trimming: 0 bases; junction bases outside the gene matches: 12. The CDR3 sequence is 16 residues long.

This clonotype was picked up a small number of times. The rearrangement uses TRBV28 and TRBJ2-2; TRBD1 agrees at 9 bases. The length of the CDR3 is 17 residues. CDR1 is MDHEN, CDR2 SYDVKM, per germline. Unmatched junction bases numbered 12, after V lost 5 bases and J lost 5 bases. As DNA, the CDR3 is TGTGCCAGCAGTGCCAACCGGGACAGGGATTATACCGGGGAGCTGTTTTTT. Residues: CASSANRDRDYTGELFF.

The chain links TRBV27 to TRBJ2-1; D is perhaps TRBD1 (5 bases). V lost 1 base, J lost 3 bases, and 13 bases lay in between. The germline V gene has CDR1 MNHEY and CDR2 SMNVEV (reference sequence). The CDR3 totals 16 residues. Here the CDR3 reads CASSLLSGNFYNEQFF. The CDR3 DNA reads TGTGCCAGCAGTTTATTGTCAGGGAATTTCTACAATGAGCAGTTCTTC.

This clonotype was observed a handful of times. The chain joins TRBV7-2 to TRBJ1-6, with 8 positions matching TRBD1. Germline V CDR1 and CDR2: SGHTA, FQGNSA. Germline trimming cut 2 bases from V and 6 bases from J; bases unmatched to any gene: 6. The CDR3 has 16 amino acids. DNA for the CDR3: TGTGCCAGCAGCTTAAAGGAGGACAGGGTTAATTCACCCCTCCACTTT. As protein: CASSLKEDRVNSPLHF.

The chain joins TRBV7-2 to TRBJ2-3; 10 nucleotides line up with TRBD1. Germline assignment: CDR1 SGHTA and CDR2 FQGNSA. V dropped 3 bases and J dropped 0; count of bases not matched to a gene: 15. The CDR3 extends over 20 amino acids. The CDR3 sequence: CASSFPGTGAGGPSTDTQYF. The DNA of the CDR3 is TGTGCCAGCAGCTTTCCCGGGACAGGGGCAGGGGGCCCTAGCACAGATACGCAGTATTTT. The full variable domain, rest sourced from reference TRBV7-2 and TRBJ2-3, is GAGVSQSPSNKVTEKGKDVELRCDPISGHTALYWYRQSLGQGLEFLIYFQGNSAPDKSGLPSDRFSAERTGGSVSTLTIQRTQQEDSAVYLCASSFPGTGAGGPSTDTQYFGPGTRLTVL.

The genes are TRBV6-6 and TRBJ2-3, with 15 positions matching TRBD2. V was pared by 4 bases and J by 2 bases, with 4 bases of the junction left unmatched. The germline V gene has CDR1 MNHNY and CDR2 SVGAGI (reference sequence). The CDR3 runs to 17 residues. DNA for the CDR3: TGTGCCAGCAGTTTTCGGACTAGCGGGGGGGCCACAGATACGCAGTATTTT. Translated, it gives CASSFRTSGGATDTQYF.

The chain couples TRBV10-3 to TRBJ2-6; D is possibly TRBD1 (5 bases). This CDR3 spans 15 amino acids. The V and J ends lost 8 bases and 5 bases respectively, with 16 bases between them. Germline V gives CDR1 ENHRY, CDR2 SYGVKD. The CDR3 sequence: CAILVRTPRANVLTF. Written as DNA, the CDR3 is TGTGCCATCTTAGTGAGGACACCGAGGGCCAACGTCCTGACTTTC.

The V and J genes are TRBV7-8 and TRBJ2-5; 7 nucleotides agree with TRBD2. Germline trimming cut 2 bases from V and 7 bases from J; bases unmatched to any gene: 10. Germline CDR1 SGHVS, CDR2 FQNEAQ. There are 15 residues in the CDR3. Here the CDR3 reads CASSLKGLWGGTQYF. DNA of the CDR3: TGTGCCAGCAGCTTAAAGGGCCTATGGGGGGGGACCCAGTACTTC.

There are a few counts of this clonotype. CDR3 nucleotide sequence: TGTGCCAGCAGCGTAGGGGGACAGCCTTCCACCGGGGAGCTGTTTTTT. Translated, it gives CASSVGGQPSTGELFF. The chain uses TRBV9 and TRBJ2-2, with 7 bases that match TRBD1. Germline lookup yields CDR1 SGDLS and CDR2 YYNGEE. The CDR3 is 16 amino acids. Trimming at V came to 0 bases and at J to 4 bases, leaving 6 bases not matched to a gene. Supplemented by reference TRBV9 and TRBJ2-2, the full variable domain reads DSGVTQTPKHLITATGQRVTLRCSPRSGDLSVYWYQQSLDQGLQFLIQYYNGEERAKGNILERFSAQQFPDLHSELNLSSLELGDSALYFCASSVGGQPSTGELFFGEGSRLTVL.

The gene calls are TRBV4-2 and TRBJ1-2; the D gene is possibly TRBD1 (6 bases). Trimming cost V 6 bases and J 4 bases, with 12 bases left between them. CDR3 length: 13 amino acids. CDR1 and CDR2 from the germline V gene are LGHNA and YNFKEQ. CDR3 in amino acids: CASRRGASYGYTF. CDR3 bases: TGTGCCAGCAGAAGGGGGGCCAGCTATGGCTACACCTTC.

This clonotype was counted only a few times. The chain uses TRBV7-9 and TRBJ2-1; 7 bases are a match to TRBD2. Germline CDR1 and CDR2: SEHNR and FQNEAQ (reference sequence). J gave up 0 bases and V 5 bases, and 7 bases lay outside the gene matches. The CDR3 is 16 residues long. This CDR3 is CASSNYGGVSYNEQFF. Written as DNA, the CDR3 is TGTGCCAGCAGCAACTATGGGGGGGTCTCCTACAATGAGCAGTTCTTC.

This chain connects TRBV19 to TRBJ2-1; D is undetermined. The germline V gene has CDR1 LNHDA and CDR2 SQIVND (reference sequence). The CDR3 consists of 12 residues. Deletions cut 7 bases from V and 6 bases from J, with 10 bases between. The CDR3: CASNGVANEQFF. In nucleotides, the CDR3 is TGTGCCAGTAATGGAGTCGCCAATGAGCAGTTCTTC.

This CDR3 is CASSPEGTGSSTDTQYF. The CDR3 bases are TGTGCCAGCAGCCCTGAGGGTACAGGGTCTAGCACAGATACGCAGTATTTT. The gene calls are TRBV7-9 and TRBJ2-3, with D possibly being TRBD1 (6 bases). The CDR3 is made up of 17 amino acids. Trimming stripped 5 bases from V and 0 bases from J, with 18 bases between. From germline, CDR1 is SEHNR and CDR2 FQNEAQ (reference sequence).

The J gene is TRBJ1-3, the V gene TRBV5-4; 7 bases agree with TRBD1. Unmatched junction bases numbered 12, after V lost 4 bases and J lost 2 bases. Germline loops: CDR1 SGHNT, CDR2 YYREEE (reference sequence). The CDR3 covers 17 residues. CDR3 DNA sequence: TGTGCCAGCAGCAGTACATCGACAGGGAACCCTGGAAACACCATATATTTT. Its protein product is CASSSTSTGNPGNTIYF.

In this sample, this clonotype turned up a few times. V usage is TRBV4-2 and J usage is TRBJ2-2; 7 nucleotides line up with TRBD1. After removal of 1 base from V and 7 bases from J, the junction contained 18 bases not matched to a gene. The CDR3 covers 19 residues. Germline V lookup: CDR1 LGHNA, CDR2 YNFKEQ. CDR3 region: CASSQVYLDRSLSDGELFF. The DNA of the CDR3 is TGTGCCAGCAGCCAAGTTTATCTGGACAGGAGCCTTTCGGACGGGGAGCTGTTTTTT.